Below are 8 T cell receptor beta chains sequenced from a single sample in a study of T cell repertoires in ileal Crohn's disease. Method: immunoSEQ multiplex PCR; TCRdb's copy keeps in-frame clones and lacks some. The sample consists of some 8,000 clones, 80% of them appearing once. Specimen: ileal tissue. These receptors were obtained from an adult with Crohn's disease.

This clone was detected only once. The gene calls are TRBV7-8 and TRBJ2-5; 14 nucleotides match TRBD2. The germline V gene has CDR1 SGHVS and CDR2 FQNEAQ. After removal of 3 bases from V and 5 bases from J, the junction contained 11 bases not matched to a gene. The CDR3 length is 18 residues. This CDR3 reads CASSFSGTSGRSRETQYF. CDR3 bases: TGTGCCAGCAGCTTTAGTGGGACTAGCGGGAGATCCAGGGAGACCCAGTACTTC.

This sequence joins TRBV7-9 and TRBJ1-1; possible D gene TRBD1, 5 bases. Looked up from germline, CDR1 is SEHNR and CDR2 is FQNEAQ (reference sequence). V was trimmed by 2 bases and J by 1 base, leaving 11 bases between them. The CDR3 sequence is 15 residues long. The CDR3 loop reads CASSLPGTRNTEAFF. The CDR3 nucleotides are TGTGCCAGCAGCTTACCCGGGACGCGGAACACTGAAGCTTTCTTT. Together with reference TRBV7-9 and TRBJ1-1, the CDR3 gives the full variable domain: DTGVSQNPRHKITKRGQNVTFRCDPISEHNRLYWYRQTLGQGPEFLTYFQNEAQLEKSRLLSDRFSAERPKGSFSTLEIQRTEQGDSAMYLCASSLPGTRNTEAFFGQGTRLTVV.

The chain uses TRBV7-2 and TRBJ2-5; the D gene is possibly TRBD2 (5 bases). The CDR3 consists of 15 residues. CDR1 is SGHTA, CDR2 FQGNSA, per germline. Trimming shortened V by 2 bases and J by 4 bases, and 14 bases separated the two germline ends. The CDR3 bases are TGTGCCAGCAGCTTATCGGTCGGGGATATAGAGACCCAGTACTTC. As protein: CASSLSVGDIETQYF.

The chain is built from TRBV29-1 and TRBJ2-3; the D is unclear. V was cut by 2 bases and J by 3 bases, with 6 bases left in between. The CDR3 totals 12 residues. Germline V gene data show CDR1 as SQVTM and CDR2 as ANQGSEA. CDR3 loop: CSVETQTDTQYF. Here the CDR3 DNA reads TGCAGCGTTGAAACCCAAACAGATACGCAGTATTTT.

This chain connects TRBV7-8 to TRBJ1-2; 7 bases align to TRBD1. The CDR3 spans 12 residues. Germline V gene sequence: CDR1 SGHVS, CDR2 FQNEAQ. J lost 7 bases, V lost 2 bases, and 1 base had no gene match. CDR3 nucleotides: TGTGCCAGCAGCTTAACAGGGGCTGGCTACACCTTC. It translates to CASSLTGAGYTF.

The V and J genes are TRBV14 and TRBJ1-2, with D unclear. Germline lookup yields CDR1 SGHDN and CDR2 FVKESK. The germline V and J ends were trimmed by 1 base and 2 bases, with 5 bases remaining between them. CDR3 size: 13 residues. The CDR3, as DNA: TGTGCCAGCAGCCAAGGACAAAACTATGGCTACACCTTC. It is translated as CASSQGQNYGYTF.

This clone has only one observation. The chain links TRBV7-2 to TRBJ2-3; D possibly uses TRBD1 or TRBD2 (5 bases each). V dropped 0 bases and J dropped 6 bases, with 16 bases sitting between them. Germline-derived CDR1 and CDR2 are SGHTA and FQGNSA. This CDR3 has 16 residues. CDR3 nucleotide sequence: TGTGCCAGCAGCTTAGCGCATACGGGGCTAAGGGATACGCAGTATTTT. Encoded protein: CASSLAHTGLRDTQYF.

This clone was seen only a few times. The chain joins TRBV27 to TRBJ2-1, with a possible D match to TRBD2 (6 bases). Germline assignment: CDR1 MNHEY and CDR2 SMNVEV (reference sequence). The CDR3 length is 14 residues. The ends were cut back, 6 bases at V and 10 bases at J, with 19 bases in the middle. The CDR3, as DNA: TGTGCCAGCAGAATCGGGAGCTCCCCAGGGGAGCAGTTCTTC. This sequence encodes CASRIGSSPGEQFF.